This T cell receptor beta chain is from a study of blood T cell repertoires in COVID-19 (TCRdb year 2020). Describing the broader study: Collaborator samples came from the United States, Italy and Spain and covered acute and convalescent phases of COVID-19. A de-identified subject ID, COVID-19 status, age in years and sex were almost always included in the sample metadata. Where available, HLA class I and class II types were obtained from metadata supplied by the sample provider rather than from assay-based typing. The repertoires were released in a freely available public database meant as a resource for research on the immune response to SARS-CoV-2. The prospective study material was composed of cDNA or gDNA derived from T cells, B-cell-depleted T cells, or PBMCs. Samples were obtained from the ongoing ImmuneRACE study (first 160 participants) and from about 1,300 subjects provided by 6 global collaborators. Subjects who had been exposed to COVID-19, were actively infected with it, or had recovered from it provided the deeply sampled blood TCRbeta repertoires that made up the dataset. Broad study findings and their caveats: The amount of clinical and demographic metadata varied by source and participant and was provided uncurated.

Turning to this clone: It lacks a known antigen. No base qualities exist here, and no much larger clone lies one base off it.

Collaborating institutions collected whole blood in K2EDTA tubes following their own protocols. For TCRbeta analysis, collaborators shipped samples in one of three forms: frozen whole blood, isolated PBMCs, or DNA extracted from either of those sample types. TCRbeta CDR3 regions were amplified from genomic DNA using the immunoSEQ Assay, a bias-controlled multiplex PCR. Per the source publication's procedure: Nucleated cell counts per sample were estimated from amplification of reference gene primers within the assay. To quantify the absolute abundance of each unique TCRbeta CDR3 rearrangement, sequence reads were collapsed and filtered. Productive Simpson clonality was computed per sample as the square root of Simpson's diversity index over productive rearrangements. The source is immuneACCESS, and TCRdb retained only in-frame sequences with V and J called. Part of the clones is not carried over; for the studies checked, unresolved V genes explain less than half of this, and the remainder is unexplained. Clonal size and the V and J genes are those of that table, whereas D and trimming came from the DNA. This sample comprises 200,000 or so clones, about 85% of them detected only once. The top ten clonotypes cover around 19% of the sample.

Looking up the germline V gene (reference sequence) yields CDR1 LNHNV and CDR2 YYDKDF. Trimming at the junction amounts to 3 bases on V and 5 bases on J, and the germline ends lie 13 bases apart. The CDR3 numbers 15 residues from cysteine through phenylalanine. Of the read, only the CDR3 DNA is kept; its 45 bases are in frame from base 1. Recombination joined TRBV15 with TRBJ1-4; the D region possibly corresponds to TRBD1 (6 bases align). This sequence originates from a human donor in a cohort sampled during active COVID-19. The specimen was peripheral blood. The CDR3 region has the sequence CATSRLQGMNEKLFF. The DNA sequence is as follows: TGTGCCACCAGCAGGTTACAGGGTATGAATGAAAAACTGTTTTTT. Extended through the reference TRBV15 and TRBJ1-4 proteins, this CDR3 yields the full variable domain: DAMVIQNPRYQVTQFGKPVTLSCSQTLNHNVMYWYQQKSSQAPKLLFHYYDKDFNNEADTPDNFQSRRPNTSFCFLDIRSPGLGDTAMYLCATSRLQGMNEKLFFGSGTQLSVL.